This T cell receptor beta chain was recovered during a study of quantifying T cell responses using KT2 cells. About the study: RNA was reverse transcribed with TCR alpha and beta constant-region primers.

The CDR3 extends over 16 amino acids. CDR1 and CDR2 from the germline V gene are SGHRS and YFSETQ. The junction had 6 bases not matched to a gene; V was cut back by 2 bases and J by 0 bases. Study-level points and caveats: Counts of KT2 alpha and beta sequences rose linearly with the number of KT2 cells added.

The cDNA 3' end received a ligated oligonucleotide with a UMI. An equimolar mix of RC1.1 and RC1.2 primed the beta chain across TRBC1 and TRBC2. Each CDR3 protein is one row after TCRdb ran MiXCR on the UMI-ligation and nested PCR reads. The table records 60,000 or so distinct CDR3 sequences, roughly 12% of them present only once. As to this clonotype: The antigen is not known.

This TCR derives from a human donor. The specimen sequenced was PBMCs spiked with cells of the T cell clone KT2. The genes are TRBV5-1 and TRBJ1-2; 8 bases match TRBD1. The chain's CDR3 is CASSLRDRTSNYGYTF. The CDR3 coding sequence is TGCGCCAGCAGCTTAAGGGACAGGACTTCTAACTATGGCTACACCTTC.